Listed here are 5 T cell receptor beta chains from one sample, sequenced in a study of beta chain features in type 1 diabetes. The antigens for these receptors are not known. Of the isolated RNA, all was reverse transcribed, and so the sequenced material was expressed TCRB transcripts. Some clones are missing from TCRdb's copy, which holds only in-frame ones; the method was immunoSEQ multiplex PCR. The table records hundreds of thousands of clones, 14% to 15% of them present only once. The study's findings and limits: Shorter TCRB CDR3s, moderately but significantly so, marked every one of the four CD4+ subsets in Type 1 diabetes patients.

Material: naive CD4+ T cells from blood. These receptors all come from a man aged 18 to 30 with type 1 diabetes.

This chain links TRBV7-2 with TRBJ2-7; 13 bases match TRBD2. Per the germline V gene, CDR1 is SGHTA and CDR2 is FQGNSA. With 5 bases clipped from V and 0 bases from J, the junction kept 10 bases outside the gene matches. This CDR3 spans 18 amino acids. CDR3 coding DNA: TGTGCCAGCAGCGACAGACTAGCGGGAGGTGGGATCTCCTACGAGCAGTACTTC. Its translation: CASSDRLAGGGISYEQYF. The full variable domain, its missing parts supplied by reference TRBV7-2 and TRBJ2-7, is GAGVSQSPSNKVTEKGKDVELRCDPISGHTALYWYRQSLGQGLEFLIYFQGNSAPDKSGLPSDRFSAERTGGSVSTLTIQRTQQEDSAVYLCASSDRLAGGGISYEQYFGPGTRLTVT.

The chain couples TRBV7-2 to TRBJ2-7, with 8 bases that match TRBD1. Unmatched junction bases numbered 10, after V lost 6 bases and J lost 3 bases. The CDR3 is 15 residues long. Germline values: CDR1 SGHTA, CDR2 FQGNSA. CDR3 nucleotides: TGTGCCAGCAGACCTGACAGGGGTAGGGTCTACGAGCAGTACTTC. This translates into CASRPDRGRVYEQYF.

The count of this clone is one. Here the CDR3 reads CASSLGHTQYF. In nucleotides, the CDR3 is TGTGCCAGCAGTCTGGGCCATACGCAGTATTTT. V gene TRBV7-9 combines with J gene TRBJ2-3; D remains unclear. The CDR3 is made up of 11 amino acids. Trimming removed 6 bases at V and 7 bases at J, with 8 bases between. The germline gives CDR1 SEHNR, CDR2 FQNEAQ (reference sequence).

The chain links TRBV30 to TRBJ1-2, with 7 nucleotides matching TRBD1. Germline assignment: CDR1 GTSNPN and CDR2 SVGIG (reference sequence). The CDR3 consists of 13 residues. The ends lost 4 bases at V and 5 bases at J; junction bases unmatched: 7. Written as DNA, the CDR3 is TGTGCCTGGACCCGGGACAGACTATATGGCTACACCTTC. Its protein is CAWTRDRLYGYTF.

This clone was counted a few times. V and J are TRBV5-1 and TRBJ2-1, with a tentative D call TRBD2 (6 bases). The CDR3 is 12 amino acids. Germline V gives CDR1 SGHRS, CDR2 YFSETQ. V was shortened by 10 bases and J by 8 bases, with 16 bases between the two germline ends. CDR3 sequence reads: CAGRGPGDEQFF. The CDR3 DNA follows: TGCGCCGGAAGAGGCCCGGGGGATGAGCAGTTCTTC. Full variable domain (missing parts from reference TRBV5-1 and TRBJ2-1): KAGVTQTPRYLIKTRGQQVTLSCSPISGHRSVSWYQQTPGQGLQFLFEYFSETQRNKGNFPGRFSGRQFSNSRSEMNVSTLELGDSALYLCAGRGPGDEQFFGPGTRLTVL.